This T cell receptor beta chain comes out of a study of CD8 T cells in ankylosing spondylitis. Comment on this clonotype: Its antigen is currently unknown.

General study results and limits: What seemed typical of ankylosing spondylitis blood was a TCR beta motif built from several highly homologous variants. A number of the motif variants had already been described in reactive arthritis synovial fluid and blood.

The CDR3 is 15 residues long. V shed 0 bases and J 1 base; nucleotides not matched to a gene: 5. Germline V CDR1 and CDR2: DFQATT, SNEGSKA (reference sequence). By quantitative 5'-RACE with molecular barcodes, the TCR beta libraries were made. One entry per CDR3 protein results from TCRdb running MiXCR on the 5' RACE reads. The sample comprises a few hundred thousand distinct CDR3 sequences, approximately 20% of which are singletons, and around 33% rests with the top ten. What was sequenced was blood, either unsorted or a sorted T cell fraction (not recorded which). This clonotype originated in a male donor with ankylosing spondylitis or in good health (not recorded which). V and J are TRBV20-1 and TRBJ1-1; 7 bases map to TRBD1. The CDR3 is CSARDIDRENTEAFF. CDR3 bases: TGCAGTGCTAGAGATATCGACAGGGAGAACACTGAAGCTTTCTTT.